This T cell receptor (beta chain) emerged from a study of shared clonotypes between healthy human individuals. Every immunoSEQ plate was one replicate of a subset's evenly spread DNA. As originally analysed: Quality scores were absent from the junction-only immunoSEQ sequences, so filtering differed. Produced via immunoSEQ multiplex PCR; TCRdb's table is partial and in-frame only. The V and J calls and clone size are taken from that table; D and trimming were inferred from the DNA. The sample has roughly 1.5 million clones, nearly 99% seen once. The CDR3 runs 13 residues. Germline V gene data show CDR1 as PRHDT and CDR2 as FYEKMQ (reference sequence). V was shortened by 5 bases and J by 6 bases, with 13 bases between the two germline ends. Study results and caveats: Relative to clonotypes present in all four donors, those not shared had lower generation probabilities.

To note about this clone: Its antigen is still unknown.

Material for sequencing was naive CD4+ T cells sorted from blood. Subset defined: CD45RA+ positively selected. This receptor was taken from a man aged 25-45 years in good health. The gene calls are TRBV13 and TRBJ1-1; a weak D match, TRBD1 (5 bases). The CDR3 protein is CASSLRVGAEAFF. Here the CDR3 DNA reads TGTGCCAGCAGCCTCAGGGTCGGGGCTGAAGCTTTCTTT.